The rows below give T cell receptor beta chains drawn from one sample of a study of T cell responses to AZD1222 COVID-19 vaccine. Clones were read by immunoSEQ multiplex PCR, and TCRdb kept only the in-frame ones, dropping some. The data contain some 97,000 clones, around 87% of them singletons. The specimen was peripheral blood, collected on day 0 of AZD1222 vaccination. Receptor source: an adult in good health. Each CDR3 is given without its conserved first and last residue.

>TRBV12-5|TRBJ1-5|12
ASGLPRGRQPQH
>TRBV7-8|TRBJ1-1|13
ASSITGTMNTEAF
>TRBV7-8|TRBJ1-2|11
ASSLDRAYGYT
>TRBV7-6|TRBJ1-4|14
ASSPRGSPTNEKLF
>TRBV9|TRBJ1-5|11
ASSEHSNQPQH
>TRBV6-2/TRBV6-3|TRBJ1-5|11
ASSYGGLQVAL
>TRBV19|TRBJ1-5|15
ASSAQPPGLYNQPQH
>TRBV10-3|TRBJ2-1|12
AISERGQGREQF
>TRBV6-4|TRBJ1-1|11
ASSPGPWTEAF
>TRBV18|TRBJ1-2|11
ASIRDRGDGYT
>TRBV6-5|TRBJ2-7|13
ASSGGGGGGYEQY
>TRBV19|TRBJ1-1|13
ASSGQANSNTEAF
>TRBV9|TRBJ1-5|13
ASSYSGTGDQPQH
>TRBV5-1|TRBJ1-1|14
ASSFAVRVGSTEAF
>TRBV7-2|TRBJ2-3|11
ASSPRPGVTQY
>TRBV5-8|TRBJ1-3|15
ASSLERWTGGGNTIY
>TRBV11-1|TRBJ2-1|9
ASSPGLSQF
>TRBV4-1|TRBJ2-7|11
ASSQVTGGEQY
>TRBV19|TRBJ2-3|12
ASSRRQGVDTQY
>TRBV4-3|TRBJ1-4|14
ASSQGPQGAQEKLF
>TRBV7-2|TRBJ1-5|10
ASSYRDRPQH
>TRBV7-2|TRBJ2-5|12
ASSHRQGEETQY
>TRBV4-3|TRBJ1-1|13
ASSQGLRPNTEAF
>TRBV19|TRBJ1-3|10
ASGAAGNTIY
>TRBV6-6|TRBJ2-2|13
ASSYQVPPTGELF